These 7 T cell receptor beta chains were all obtained from the same sample, sequenced in a study of CXCR3-negative and CXCR3-positive naive CD8 T cells. Broader study findings: Researchers report that CXCR3-positive naive cells carry more hydrophobic TRB CDR3s than CXCR3-negative naive cells.

These receptors' targets are unknown. Preparation of TRB cDNA libraries relied on 5' RACE carrying UMI labels. Following a re-call of the 5' RACE reads, TCRdb has one entry per CDR3 protein and lacks DNA. The table for this sample gives roughly 120,000 distinct CDR3 sequences. The sequencing sample was made of naive CXCR3+ CD8+ T cells from blood. Documented subset: CD45RO-CCR7+CD27+CD95- naive CD8+ T cells expressing CXCR3 (TNR3+). These receptors originate from a human donor in good health. Some clones in this sample may be carry-over from other donors' samples.

The chain links TRBV5-4 to TRBJ2-7; the D call of TRBD2 rests on TCRdb alone, since no DNA is present to check it. The CDR3 runs 14 residues. Germline CDR1 reads SGHNT; CDR2 reads YYREEE (reference sequence). The CDR3 sequence is CASSPGEFWNEQYF.

The rearrangement joins TRBV7-9 to TRBJ1-1. The germline V gene has CDR1 SEHNR and CDR2 FQNEAQ (reference sequence). There are 15 residues in the CDR3. The CDR3 protein is CASSKIGGTITEAFF.

The chain links TRBV29-1 to TRBJ1-2; TCRdb picks TRBD1, but there is no DNA to check that call. The CDR3 extends over 13 amino acids. In germline, CDR1 is SQVTM, CDR2 ANQGSEA. CDR3 residues: CSVDRQGHYGYTF.

The chain uses TRBV7-2 and TRBJ1-1; TCRdb names TRBD1, which stays unverified in the absence of DNA. This CDR3 has 15 amino acids. Germline V gives CDR1 SGHTA, CDR2 FQGNSA. The CDR3: CASSLGFGQITEAFF.

The gene calls are TRBV29-1 and TRBJ2-1; checking the TCRdb D call of TRBD2 is not possible without DNA. This CDR3 is built from 12 residues. Germline lookup yields CDR1 SQVTM and CDR2 ANQGSEA. This CDR3 reads CSALRGGNEQFF.

The rearrangement links TRBV20-1 to TRBJ2-2; TCRdb indicates TRBD1, and absent DNA this call remains unverified. Germline lookup yields CDR1 DFQATT and CDR2 SNEGSKA (reference sequence). The CDR3 consists of 17 residues. The CDR3 sequence: CSARSRGDYENTGELFF.

The CDR3 loop is CASSHGDGSYEQYF. The chain combines TRBV3-1 with TRBJ2-7; there is no DNA to check the TCRdb D call of TRBD1. CDR1 and CDR2 (germline): LGHDT, YNNKEL (reference sequence). The CDR3 is made up of 14 amino acids.